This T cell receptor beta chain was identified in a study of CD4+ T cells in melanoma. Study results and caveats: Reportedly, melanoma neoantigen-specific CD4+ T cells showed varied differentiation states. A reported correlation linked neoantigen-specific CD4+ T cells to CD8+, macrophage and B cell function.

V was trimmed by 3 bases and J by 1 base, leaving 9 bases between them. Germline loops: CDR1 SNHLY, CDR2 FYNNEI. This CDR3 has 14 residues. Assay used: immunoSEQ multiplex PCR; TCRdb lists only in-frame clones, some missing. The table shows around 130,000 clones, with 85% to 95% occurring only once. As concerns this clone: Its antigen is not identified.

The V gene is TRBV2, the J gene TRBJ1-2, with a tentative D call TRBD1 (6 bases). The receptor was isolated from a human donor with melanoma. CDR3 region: CASSEAGDNYGYTF. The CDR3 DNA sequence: TGTGCCAGCAGTGAGGCAGGGGATAACTATGGCTACACCTTC.